The table lists the clone carrying this T cell receptor beta chain with many counts. The antigen remains unidentified. Amplified TCR beta CDR3 regions derived from RNA transcripts. In the first-round RT-PCR of the TCR CDR3, the HTBI primer set was used. TCRdb passed the multiplex PCR reads through MiXCR, listing each CDR3 protein once. In the table there are hundreds of thousands of distinct CDR3 sequences, 24% of which are singletons. Investigators excluded patients with uncontrolled infection, other autoimmune disease, pregnancy or lactation. PBMCs were collected from a roughly 9.7 ml volume of fresh peripheral blood. The data belong to a study of T cells in Graves' hyperthyroidism and ophthalmopathy. Study details: Peripheral blood collection took place at initial diagnosis, before any treatment.

The germline V gene encodes CDR1 SGHAT and CDR2 FQNNGV. Trimming left V 4 bases short and J 5 bases short, with 18 bases between. The CDR3 totals 15 residues. Study-level results: Using 13 V-J features, a model discriminated ophthalmopathy from stable hyperthyroidism.

The chain is built from TRBV11-2 and TRBJ2-7, with D tentatively TRBD2 (5 bases). The sample consisted of blood. This clonotype was sampled from a woman in her twenties or thirties with Graves' ophthalmopathy. The CDR3 DNA reads as TGTGCCAGCAGCTCTTATCGAACTAGACCCGACGAGCAGTACTTC. It codes for CASSSYRTRPDEQYF.